Listed below are T cell receptor beta chains from one sample, sequenced in a study of type 1 regulatory T cells. MiXCR, applied by TCRdb to the reads, yields one record per CDR3 protein. The table includes around 65,000 distinct CDR3 sequences, almost 50% detected once. These receptors have no identified antigens. The sequenced sample was cultured non-Tr1 T cells, either the whole culture or a sorted T cell fraction (not recorded which). The receptors stem from a human donor in good health. The CDR3 runs from the conserved cysteine through the conserved F or W. The D gene is left open where the match is weak. The listing skips clone size in some rows; elsewhere it reads once, few, many or a size class.

J: TRBJ2-5
V: TRBV25-1
size: few
D: TRBD1
DNA: TGTGCCAGCAGTGACTCTCGGGACAGATCCCGTCGGGAGACCCAGTACTTC
CDR3: CASSDSRDRSRRETQYF

J: TRBJ2-7
V: TRBV20-1
size: .
D: .
DNA: TGCAGTGCTAGAGGGGACATGGGGGGTACCTACGAGCAGTACTTC
CDR3: CSARGDMGGTYEQYF

J: TRBJ2-7
V: TRBV5-1
size: .
D: .
DNA: TGCGCCAGCAGCTTGGGGACAGATTTTTACGAGCAGTACTTC
CDR3: CASSLGTDFYEQYF

J: TRBJ2-1
V: TRBV18
size: .
D: .
DNA: TGTGCCAGCTCACCACCGGGAGTATACAATGAGCAGTTCTTC
CDR3: CASSPPGVYNEQFF

J: TRBJ1-2
V: TRBV5-1
size: .
D: .
DNA: TGCGCCAGCAGCTTGGGCAATAACTATGGCTACACCTTC
CDR3: CASSLGNNYGYTF

J: TRBJ1-1
V: TRBV19
size: .
D: TRBD1
DNA: TGTGCCAGTAGTGATCGAGACAGGGCTGAAGCTTTCTTT
CDR3: CASSDRDRAEAFF

J: TRBJ1-2
V: TRBV20-1
size: .
D: .
DNA: TGCAGTGCTAGAGATCGGGCAGGCCCAAATGGCTACACCTTC
CDR3: CSARDRAGPNGYTF

J: TRBJ1-2
V: TRBV20-1
size: .
D: TRBD1
DNA: TGCAGTGCTAGAGGGGGACAGGGATCTGGCTACACCTTC
CDR3: CSARGGQGSGYTF

J: TRBJ1-6
V: TRBV6-5
size: .
D: .
DNA: TGTGCCAGCAGTTACTCGGGATCCAGGAATTCACCCCTCCACTTT
CDR3: CASSYSGSRNSPLHF

J: TRBJ1-1
V: TRBV12-3/TRBV12-4
size: .
D: .
DNA: TGTGCCAGCACCCCGCCCAGGGCGAACACTGAAGCTTTCTTT
CDR3: CASTPPRANTEAFF

J: TRBJ2-2
V: TRBV6-5
size: .
D: .
DNA: TGTGCCAGCAGTTATGGACAGCGTTCCGGGGAGCTGTTTTTT
CDR3: CASSYGQRSGELFF

J: TRBJ2-1
V: TRBV27
size: few
D: .
DNA: TGTGCCAGCAGCTCTACAGGGATCATGCACAATGAGCAGTTCTTC
CDR3: CASSSTGIMHNEQFF

J: TRBJ1-5
V: TRBV20-1
size: many
D: .
DNA: TGCAGTGCTAGGTCCCAGGGCCCCAGCCCAAATCAGCCCCAGCATTTT
CDR3: CSARSQGPSPNQPQHF

J: TRBJ1-1
V: TRBV5-1
size: .
D: .
DNA: TGCGCCAGCAGCTTTTCCGCGAACACTGAAGCTTTCTTT
CDR3: CASSFSANTEAFF

J: TRBJ2-5
V: TRBV6-1
size: few
D: TRBD1
DNA: TGTGCCAGCAGGGGACAGACTCAAGAGACCCAGTACTTC
CDR3: CASRGQTQETQYF

J: TRBJ1-3
V: TRBV4-1
size: .
D: .
DNA: TGCGCCAGCAGCCTAGGGCAAGTACATGGAAACACCATATATTTT
CDR3: CASSLGQVHGNTIYF

J: TRBJ2-1
V: TRBV2
size: .
D: TRBD2
DNA: TGTGCCAGCAGTGAAGCGGCCGGGGGGGGCCGCTACAATGAGCAGTTCTTC
CDR3: CASSEAAGGGRYNEQFF

J: TRBJ1-1
V: TRBV18
size: .
D: .
DNA: TGTGCCAGCTCACCACGGGGTGACACTGAAGCTTTCTTT
CDR3: CASSPRGDTEAFF

J: TRBJ2-6
V: TRBV28
size: .
D: TRBD2
DNA: TGTGCCAGCAGGGGTGCGGGGGGCCGCCCTGGGGCCAACGTCCTGACTTTC
CDR3: CASRGAGGRPGANVLTF

J: TRBJ2-7
V: TRBV20-1
size: few
D: .
DNA: TGCAGTGCTAGAAAAGGGGTGGGAAGGACAAGGACCTACGAGCAGTACTTC
CDR3: CSARKGVGRTRTYEQYF

J: TRBJ2-5
V: TRBV20-1
size: few
D: TRBD2
DNA: TGCAGTGCTACATCGCTAGCGGCAAAAGGAGAGACCCAGTACTTC
CDR3: CSATSLAAKGETQYF

J: TRBJ1-1
V: TRBV6-2/TRBV6-3
size: few
D: TRBD1
DNA: TGTGCCACGGGACAGGGCACTGAAGCTTTCTTT
CDR3: CATGQGTEAFF

J: TRBJ2-2
V: TRBV19
size: few
D: .
DNA: TGTGCCAGTAGTATTTTGCAGCAGAACACCGGGGAGCTGTTTTTT
CDR3: CASSILQQNTGELFF

J: TRBJ1-2
V: TRBV4-2
size: .
D: .
DNA: TGTGCCACCGCCACCGTGGGCTATGGCTACACCTTC
CDR3: CATATVGYGYTF

J: TRBJ2-1
V: TRBV12-3/TRBV12-4
size: many
D: .
DNA: TGTGCCAGCAGTTCGATCGCGGGGGCTTACAATGAGCAGTTCTTC
CDR3: CASSSIAGAYNEQFF

J: TRBJ2-1
V: TRBV3-1
size: .
D: .
DNA: TGTGCCAGCAGCCAAGCGGGCCGTCTCCGGGGCAATGAGCAGTTCTTC
CDR3: CASSQAGRLRGNEQFF

J: TRBJ2-5
V: TRBV6-2/TRBV6-3
size: .
D: TRBD2
DNA: TGTGCCAGCATCCTAGCGGGGGCACTTGAGACCCAGTACTTC
CDR3: CASILAGALETQYF

J: TRBJ2-1
V: TRBV20-1
size: .
D: .
DNA: TGCAGTGCCCTCATGGGCCCGGGTAACTATGAGCAGTTCTTC
CDR3: CSALMGPGNYEQFF

J: TRBJ2-7
V: TRBV10-2
size: .
D: .
DNA: TGCGCCAGCAGTGAACAGGGCGCCTACGAGCAGTACTTC
CDR3: CASSEQGAYEQYF

J: TRBJ2-2
V: TRBV7-2
size: .
D: .
DNA: TGTGCCAGCAGCTTATTAGGGCAGGGGTTCGCCGGGGAGCTGTTTTTT
CDR3: CASSLLGQGFAGELFF

J: TRBJ2-2
V: TRBV4-3
size: .
D: .
DNA: TGCGCCAGCAGCCAGGGCGGTACAGAGTCCGGGGAGCTGTTTTTT
CDR3: CASSQGGTESGELFF

J: TRBJ1-4
V: TRBV5-1
size: many
D: .
DNA: TGCGCCAGCAGCTTGAGGGTTGCTGGAACTAATGAAAAACTGTTTTTT
CDR3: CASSLRVAGTNEKLFF

J: TRBJ2-1
V: TRBV12-3/TRBV12-4
size: .
D: TRBD2
DNA: TGTGCCAGCAGGCCTGGGGCTAGCGGCTACAATGAGCAGTTCTTC
CDR3: CASRPGASGYNEQFF

J: TRBJ1-6
V: TRBV27
size: once
D: .
DNA: TGTGCCAGCAGTCCGGGACGGTTTAATTCACCCCTCCACTTT
CDR3: CASSPGRFNSPLHF

J: TRBJ1-1
V: TRBV20-1
size: few
D: .
DNA: TGCAGTGCTAGAGGGCACAGCAACACTGAAGCTTTCTTT
CDR3: CSARGHSNTEAFF

J: TRBJ1-2
V: TRBV7-8
size: .
D: TRBD1
DNA: TGTGCCAGCAGCCGGGGACAGGGAGATGGCTACACCTTC
CDR3: CASSRGQGDGYTF

J: TRBJ2-1
V: TRBV20-1
size: .
D: .
DNA: TGCAGTGCTAGAACAGTGAGAGGGACCTACAATGAGCAGTTCTTC
CDR3: CSARTVRGTYNEQFF

J: TRBJ1-5
V: TRBV29-1
size: once
D: .
DNA: TGCAGCGCCCTCGAAGGTGGCAATCAGCCCCAGCATTTT
CDR3: CSALEGGNQPQHF

J: TRBJ1-5
V: TRBV27
size: .
D: TRBD1
DNA: TGTGCCTGCAGTTTTCGGGACAGGGCAGGGCCCCAGCATTTT
CDR3: CACSFRDRAGPQHF

J: TRBJ2-7
V: TRBV7-2
size: .
D: .
DNA: TGTGCCAGCAGCCCTTCAGGGTTATCCTACGAGCAGTACTTC
CDR3: CASSPSGLSYEQYF

J: TRBJ2-7
V: TRBV12-3/TRBV12-4
size: few
D: .
DNA: TGTGCCAGCAGTTTTGGGGGGGGGCTGACCTACGAGCAGTACTTC
CDR3: CASSFGGGLTYEQYF

J: TRBJ2-1
V: TRBV29-1
size: .
D: TRBD1
DNA: TGCAGCGTTGAATCGCAGGGACAGATATACAATGAGCAGTTCTTC
CDR3: CSVESQGQIYNEQFF

J: TRBJ1-3
V: TRBV20-1
size: once
D: TRBD1
DNA: TGCAGTGCTTATACAGGGGGGATTTCCTCTGGAAACACCATATATTTT
CDR3: CSAYTGGISSGNTIYF

J: TRBJ2-7
V: TRBV5-1
size: .
D: TRBD1
DNA: TGCGCCAGCAGCTACCGGGACAGGGATTACGAGCAGTACTTC
CDR3: CASSYRDRDYEQYF

J: TRBJ2-1
V: TRBV20-1
size: few
D: .
DNA: TGCAGTACCATCTCAGAGGCCGCAGTGGGGCCTGAGCAGTTCTTC
CDR3: CSTISEAAVGPEQFF

J: TRBJ1-4
V: TRBV7-8
size: .
D: .
DNA: TGTGCCAGCAGCTTTCAGGGGATTAATGAAAAACTGTTTTTT
CDR3: CASSFQGINEKLFF

J: TRBJ1-4
V: TRBV7-8
size: .
D: .
DNA: TGTGCCAGCAGCTTCGGGCTTGCAACTAATGAAAAACTGTTTTTT
CDR3: CASSFGLATNEKLFF

J: TRBJ2-2
V: TRBV9
size: few
D: TRBD2
DNA: TGTGCCAGCAGCGTTACTAGCGGGGGGGGCAACGGGGAGCTGTTTTTT
CDR3: CASSVTSGGGNGELFF

J: TRBJ2-7
V: TRBV7-2
size: many
D: TRBD1
DNA: TGTGCCAGCAGCGAGGGACAGATCGCCTCCTACGAGCAGTACTTC
CDR3: CASSEGQIASYEQYF

J: TRBJ1-1
V: TRBV12-3/TRBV12-4
size: many
D: .
DNA: TGTGCCAGCAGTTTTGGGAAGGGGGTCGGCACTGAAGCTTTCTTT
CDR3: CASSFGKGVGTEAFF

J: TRBJ1-2
V: TRBV7-2
size: .
D: TRBD1
DNA: TGTGCCAGCAGCTCAATGACAGGGGGCAGTGTGGGCTACACCTTC
CDR3: CASSSMTGGSVGYTF

J: TRBJ2-3
V: TRBV6-1
size: few
D: .
DNA: TGTGCCAGCAGCGCGGTGTTTAGACCTCCCGCAGATACGCAGTATTTT
CDR3: CASSAVFRPPADTQYF

J: TRBJ2-3
V: TRBV5-1
size: few
D: TRBD2
DNA: TGCGCCAGCAGCCTCTGGACTAGCGGGGGGGATACGCAGTATTTT
CDR3: CASSLWTSGGDTQYF